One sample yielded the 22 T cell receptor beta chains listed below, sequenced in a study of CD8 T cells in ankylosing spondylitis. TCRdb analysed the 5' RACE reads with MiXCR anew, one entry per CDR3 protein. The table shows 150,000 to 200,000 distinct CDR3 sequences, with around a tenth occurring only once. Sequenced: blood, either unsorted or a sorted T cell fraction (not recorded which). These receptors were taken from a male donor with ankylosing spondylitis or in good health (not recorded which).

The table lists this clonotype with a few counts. The CDR3: CASSLGRRSNQPQHF. The DNA for the CDR3 is TGTGCCAGCAGCCTCGGACGGCGGAGCAATCAGCCCCAGCATTTT. The chain couples TRBV3-1 to TRBJ1-5, with D unresolved. The germline gives CDR1 LGHDT, CDR2 YNNKEL (reference sequence). V shed 4 bases and J shed 1 base, with 11 bases lying between them. This CDR3 is built from 15 residues.

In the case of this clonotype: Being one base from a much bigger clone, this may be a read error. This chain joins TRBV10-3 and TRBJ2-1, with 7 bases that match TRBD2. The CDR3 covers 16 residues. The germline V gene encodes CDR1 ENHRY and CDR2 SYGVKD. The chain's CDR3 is CASSDRGGSSYNEQFF. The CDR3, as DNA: TGTGCCAGCAGTGATCGGGGCGGGAGCTCCTACAATGAGCAGTTCTTC.

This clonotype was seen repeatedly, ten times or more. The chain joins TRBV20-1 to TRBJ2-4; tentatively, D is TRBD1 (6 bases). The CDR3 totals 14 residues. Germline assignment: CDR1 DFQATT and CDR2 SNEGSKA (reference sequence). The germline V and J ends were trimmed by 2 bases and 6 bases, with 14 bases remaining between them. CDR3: CSARPGRGLNIQYF. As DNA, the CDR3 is TGCAGTGCTAGACCTGGCAGGGGATTAAACATTCAGTACTTC.

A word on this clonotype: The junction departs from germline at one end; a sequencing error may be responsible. CDR3 region: CVSSLGTSGGYEQYF. In DNA form, the CDR3 reads TGTGTCAGCTCACTAGGGACTAGCGGGGGATACGAGCAGTACTTC. The genes are TRBV18 and TRBJ2-7; 14 bases align to TRBD2. This CDR3 has 15 amino acids. Germline loops: CDR1 KGHSH, CDR2 LQKENI.

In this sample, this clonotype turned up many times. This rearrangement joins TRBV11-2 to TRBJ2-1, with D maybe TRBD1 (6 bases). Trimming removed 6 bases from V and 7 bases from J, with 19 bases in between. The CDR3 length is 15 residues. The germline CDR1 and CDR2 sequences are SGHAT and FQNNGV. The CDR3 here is CASSEKAVQGNEQFF. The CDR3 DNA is TGTGCCAGCAGTGAGAAGGCTGTTCAGGGGAATGAGCAGTTCTTC.

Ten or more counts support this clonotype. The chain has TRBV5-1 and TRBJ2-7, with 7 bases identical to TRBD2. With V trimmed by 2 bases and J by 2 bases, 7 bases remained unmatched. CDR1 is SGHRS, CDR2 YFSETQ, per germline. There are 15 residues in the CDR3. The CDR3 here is CASSFGAGSTYEQYF. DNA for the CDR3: TGCGCCAGCAGCTTCGGAGCGGGGAGTACCTACGAGCAGTACTTC.

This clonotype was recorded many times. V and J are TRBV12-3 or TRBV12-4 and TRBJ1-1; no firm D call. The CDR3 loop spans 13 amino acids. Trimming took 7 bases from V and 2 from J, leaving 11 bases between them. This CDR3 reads CASIKSGNTEAFF. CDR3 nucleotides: TGTGCCAGCATCAAATCGGGAAACACTGAAGCTTTCTTT.

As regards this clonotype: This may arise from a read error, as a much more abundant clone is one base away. Here the CDR3 DNA reads TGCAGCGTTCACGGGGACAACACTGAAGCTTTCTTT. It is translated as CSVHGDNTEAFF. The chain joins TRBV29-1 to TRBJ1-1; D is possibly TRBD1 (5 bases). This CDR3 has 12 amino acids. V was clipped by 5 bases and J by 2 bases, with 9 bases between them. Germline CDR1 and CDR2: SQVTM and ANQGSEA.

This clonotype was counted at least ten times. For the CDR3, the DNA is TGTGCCACCAGTGATTTCTCCCCCGGGGAGCTGTTTTTT. Its protein product is CATSDFSPGELFF. The gene calls are TRBV24-1 and TRBJ2-2; D gene ambiguous. Germline loops: CDR1 KGHDR, CDR2 SFDVKD. Trimming took 1 base from V and 6 from J, leaving 5 bases between them. The CDR3 runs 13 residues.

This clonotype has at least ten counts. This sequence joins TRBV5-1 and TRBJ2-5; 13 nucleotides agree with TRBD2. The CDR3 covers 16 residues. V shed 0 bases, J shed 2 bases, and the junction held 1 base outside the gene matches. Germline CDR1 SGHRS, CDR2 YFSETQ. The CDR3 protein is CASSLEGLAGQETQYF. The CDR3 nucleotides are TGCGCCAGCAGCTTGGAGGGACTAGCGGGACAAGAGACCCAGTACTTC.

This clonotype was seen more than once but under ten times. CDR3 DNA: TGTGCCAGCGAGAGGGGGGGGACTAGCGGCTTCAAGACCCAGTACTTC. Translated: CASERGGTSGFKTQYF. V and J are TRBV7-6 and TRBJ2-5, with 11 positions matching TRBD2. This CDR3 is 16 amino acids long. Germline lookup yields CDR1 SGHVS and CDR2 FNYEAQ. The V gene end was trimmed by 8 bases and the J gene end by 6 bases; junction bases not matched to a gene: 14.

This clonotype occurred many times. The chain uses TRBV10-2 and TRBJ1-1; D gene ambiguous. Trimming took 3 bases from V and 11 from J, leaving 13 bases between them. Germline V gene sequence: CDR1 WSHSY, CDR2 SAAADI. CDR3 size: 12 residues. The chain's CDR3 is CASSEFGEWAFF. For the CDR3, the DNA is TGCGCCAGCAGTGAATTCGGGGAGTGGGCTTTCTTT.

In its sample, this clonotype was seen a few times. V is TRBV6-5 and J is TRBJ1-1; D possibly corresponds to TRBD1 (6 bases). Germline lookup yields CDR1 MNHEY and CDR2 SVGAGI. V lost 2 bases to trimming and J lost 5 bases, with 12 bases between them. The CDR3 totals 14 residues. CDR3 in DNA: TGTGCCAGCAGTTACAGGGGGTCATGGACTGAAGCTTTCTTT. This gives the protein CASSYRGSWTEAFF.

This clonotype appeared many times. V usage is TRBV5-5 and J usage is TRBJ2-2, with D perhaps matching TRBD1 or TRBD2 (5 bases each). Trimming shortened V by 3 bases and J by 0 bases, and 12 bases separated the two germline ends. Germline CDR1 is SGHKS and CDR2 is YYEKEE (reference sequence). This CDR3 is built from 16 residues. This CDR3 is CASSSGPTTNTGELFF. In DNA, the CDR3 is TGTGCCAGCAGCTCGGGACCAACTACGAACACCGGGGAGCTGTTTTTT.

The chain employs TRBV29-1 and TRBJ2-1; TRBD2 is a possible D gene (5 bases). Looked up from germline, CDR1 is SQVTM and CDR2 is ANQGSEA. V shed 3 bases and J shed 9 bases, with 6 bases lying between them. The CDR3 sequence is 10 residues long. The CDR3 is CSVESGEQFF. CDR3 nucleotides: TGCAGCGTTGAGAGCGGTGAGCAGTTCTTC.

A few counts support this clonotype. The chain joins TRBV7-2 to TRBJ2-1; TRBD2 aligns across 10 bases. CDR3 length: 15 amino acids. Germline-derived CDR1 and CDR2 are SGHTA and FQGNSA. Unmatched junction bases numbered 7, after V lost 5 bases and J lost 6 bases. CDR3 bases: TGTGCCAGCAGCCGAGCGGGGGGGCTTAGCAATGAGCAGTTCTTC. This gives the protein CASSRAGGLSNEQFF.

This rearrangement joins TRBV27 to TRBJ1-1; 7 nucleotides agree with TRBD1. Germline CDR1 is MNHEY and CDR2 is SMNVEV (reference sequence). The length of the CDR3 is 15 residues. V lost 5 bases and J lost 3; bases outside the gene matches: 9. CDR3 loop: CASSPRTGTDTEAFF. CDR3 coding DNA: TGTGCCAGCAGTCCCCGGACAGGAACCGACACTGAAGCTTTCTTT.

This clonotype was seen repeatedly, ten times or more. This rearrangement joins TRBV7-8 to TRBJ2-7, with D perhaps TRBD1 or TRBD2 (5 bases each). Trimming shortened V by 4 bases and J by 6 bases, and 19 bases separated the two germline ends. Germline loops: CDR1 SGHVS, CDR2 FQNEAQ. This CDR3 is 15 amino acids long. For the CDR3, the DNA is TGTGCCAGCAGCTCCCCGGGGCCAAAGGAGTCCGAGCAGTACTTC. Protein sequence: CASSSPGPKESEQYF.

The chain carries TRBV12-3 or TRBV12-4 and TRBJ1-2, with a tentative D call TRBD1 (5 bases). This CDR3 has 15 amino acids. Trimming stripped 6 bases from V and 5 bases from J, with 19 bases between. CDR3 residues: CASSSGIGVGYGYTF. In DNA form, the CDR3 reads TGTGCCAGCAGCTCTGGGATAGGGGTAGGATATGGCTACACCTTC.

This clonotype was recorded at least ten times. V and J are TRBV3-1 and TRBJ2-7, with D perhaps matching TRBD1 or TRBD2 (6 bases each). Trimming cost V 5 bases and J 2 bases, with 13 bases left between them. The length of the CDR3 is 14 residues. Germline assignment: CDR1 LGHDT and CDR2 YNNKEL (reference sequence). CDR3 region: CASSEDGGTYEQYF. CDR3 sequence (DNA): TGTGCCAGCAGCGAGGACGGGGGCACCTACGAGCAGTACTTC.

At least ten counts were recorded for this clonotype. The CDR3 nucleotides are TGCGCCAGCAGCCAAGAAATCACAGGGCTCGCCTACGAGCAGTACTTC. Translated: CASSQEITGLAYEQYF. The V and J genes are TRBV4-3 and TRBJ2-7; a weak D match, TRBD1 (6 bases). Germline V gene sequence: CDR1 LGHNA, CDR2 YSLEER. The CDR3 covers 16 residues. Trimming removed 0 bases from V and 2 bases from J, with 14 bases in between.

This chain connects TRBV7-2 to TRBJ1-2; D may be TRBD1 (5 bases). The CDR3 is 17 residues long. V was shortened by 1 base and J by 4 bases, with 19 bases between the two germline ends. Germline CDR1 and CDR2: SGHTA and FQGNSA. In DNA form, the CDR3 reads TGTGCCAGCAGCTTAGGGGGCAACTTCCTCGACGGCTATGGCTACACCTTC. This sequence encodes CASSLGGNFLDGYGYTF.